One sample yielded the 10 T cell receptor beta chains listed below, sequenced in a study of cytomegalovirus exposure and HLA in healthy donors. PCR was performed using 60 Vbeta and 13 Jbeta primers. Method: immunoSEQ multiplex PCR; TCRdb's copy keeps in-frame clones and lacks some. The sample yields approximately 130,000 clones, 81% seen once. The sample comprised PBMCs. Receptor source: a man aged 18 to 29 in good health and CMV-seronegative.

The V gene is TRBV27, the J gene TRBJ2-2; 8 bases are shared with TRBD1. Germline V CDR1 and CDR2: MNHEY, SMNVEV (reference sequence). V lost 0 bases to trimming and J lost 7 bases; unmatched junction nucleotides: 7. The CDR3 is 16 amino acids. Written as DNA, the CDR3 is TGTGCCAGCAGTTTATCCGGGACAGGCGTGGGCGGGGAGCTGTTTTTT. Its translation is CASSLSGTGVGGELFF.

Written as DNA, the CDR3 is TGTGCCAGCAGCTCCAAGTGGGCGGGGGGCACAGATACGCAGTATTTT. This sequence encodes CASSSKWAGGTDTQYF. The chain joins TRBV9 to TRBJ2-3; TRBD2 matches at 7 bases. The germline gives CDR1 SGDLS, CDR2 YYNGEE. With 4 bases clipped from V and 1 base from J, the junction kept 9 bases outside the gene matches. The CDR3 has 16 residues.

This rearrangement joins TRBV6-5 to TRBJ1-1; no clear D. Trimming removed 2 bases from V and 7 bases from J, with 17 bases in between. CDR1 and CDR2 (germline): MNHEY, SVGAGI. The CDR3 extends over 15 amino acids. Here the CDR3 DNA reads TGTGCCAGCAGTTACCGGCCCCTGGAGTTGGTTGAAGCTTTCTTT. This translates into CASSYRPLELVEAFF.

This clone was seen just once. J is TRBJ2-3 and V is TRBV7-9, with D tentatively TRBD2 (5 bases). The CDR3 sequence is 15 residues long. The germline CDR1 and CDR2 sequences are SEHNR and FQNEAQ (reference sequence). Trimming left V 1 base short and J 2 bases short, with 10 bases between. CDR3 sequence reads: CASSLVSGSTDTQYF. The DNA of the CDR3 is TGTGCCAGCAGCTTAGTGTCGGGGTCCACAGATACGCAGTATTTT. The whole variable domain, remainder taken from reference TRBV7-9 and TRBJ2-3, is DTGVSQNPRHKITKRGQNVTFRCDPISEHNRLYWYRQTLGQGPEFLTYFQNEAQLEKSRLLSDRFSAERPKGSFSTLEIQRTEQGDSAMYLCASSLVSGSTDTQYFGPGTRLTVL.

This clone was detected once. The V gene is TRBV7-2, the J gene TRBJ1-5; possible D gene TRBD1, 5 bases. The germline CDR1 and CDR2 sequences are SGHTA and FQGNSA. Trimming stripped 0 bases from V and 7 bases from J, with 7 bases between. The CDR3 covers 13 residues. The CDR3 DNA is TGTGCCAGCAGCTTAGCACAGGAGCAGCCCCAGCATTTT. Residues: CASSLAQEQPQHF.

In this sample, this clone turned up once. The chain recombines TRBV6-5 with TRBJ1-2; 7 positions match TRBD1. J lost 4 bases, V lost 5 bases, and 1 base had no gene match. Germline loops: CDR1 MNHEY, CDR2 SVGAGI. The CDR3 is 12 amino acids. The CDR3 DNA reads TGTGCCAGCAGTGGGACAGCCTATGGCTACACCTTC. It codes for CASSGTAYGYTF.

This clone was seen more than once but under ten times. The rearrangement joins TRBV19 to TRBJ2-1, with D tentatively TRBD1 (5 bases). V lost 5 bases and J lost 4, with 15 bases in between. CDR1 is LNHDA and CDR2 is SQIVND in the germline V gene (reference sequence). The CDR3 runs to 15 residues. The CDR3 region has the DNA TGTGCCAGTAGTCCCCAAGGGGCAGATTACAATGAGCAGTTCTTC. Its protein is CASSPQGADYNEQFF. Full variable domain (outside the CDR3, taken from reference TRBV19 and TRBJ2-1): DGGITQSPKYLFRKEGQNVTLSCEQNLNHDAMYWYRQDPGQGLRLIYYSQIVNDFQKGDIAEGYSVSREKKESFPLTVTSAQKNPTAFYLCASSPQGADYNEQFFGPGTRLTVL.

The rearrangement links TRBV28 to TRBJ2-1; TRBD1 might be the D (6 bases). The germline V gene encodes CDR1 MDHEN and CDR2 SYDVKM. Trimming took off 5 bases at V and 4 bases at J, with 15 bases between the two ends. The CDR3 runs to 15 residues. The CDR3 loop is CASSQTGLGYNEQFF. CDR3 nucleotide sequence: TGTGCCAGCAGTCAAACAGGGCTGGGTTACAATGAGCAGTTCTTC.

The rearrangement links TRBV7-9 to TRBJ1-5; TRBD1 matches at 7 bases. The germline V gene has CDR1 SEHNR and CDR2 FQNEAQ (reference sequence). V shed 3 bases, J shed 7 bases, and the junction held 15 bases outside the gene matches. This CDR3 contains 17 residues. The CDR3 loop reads CASSFSVGSRGRQPQHF. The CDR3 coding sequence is TGTGCCAGCAGCTTTTCGGTAGGGTCCAGGGGGAGACAGCCCCAGCATTTT.

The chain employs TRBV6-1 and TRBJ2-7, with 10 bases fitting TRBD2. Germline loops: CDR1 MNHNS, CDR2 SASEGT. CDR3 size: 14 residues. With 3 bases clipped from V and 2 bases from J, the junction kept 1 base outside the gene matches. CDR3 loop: CASSEGLAPYEQYF. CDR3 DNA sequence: TGTGCCAGCAGTGAGGGACTAGCGCCCTACGAGCAGTACTTC.